The present entry profiles one T cell receptor beta chain with its context. A single record per CDR3 protein comes from TCRdb applying MiXCR to the RT-PCR reads. The data hold 70,000 to 95,000 distinct CDR3 sequences, with roughly 4.9% observed a single time. There are 16 residues in the CDR3. Germline CDR1 reads MDHEN; CDR2 reads SYDVKM. Unmatched junction bases numbered 8, after V lost 4 bases and J lost 1 base. These data belong to a study of patients and donors after allogeneic stem cell transplantation. The TCR sequence derives from a human donor who was either an allogeneic HSCT recipient or a stem cell or donor lymphocyte infusion donor (not recorded which). It is not recorded whose cells these are; they may come from a transplant donor. Sequenced: blood, either unsorted or a sorted T cell fraction (not recorded which). This rearrangement joins TRBV28 to TRBJ2-3; 7 nucleotides agree with TRBD1. CDR3 amino acids: CASSSSSGTGTDTQYF. DNA for the CDR3: TGTGCCAGCAGTTCATCGTCCGGGACAGGCACAGATACGCAGTATTTT.